A single sample is the source of the 13 T cell receptor beta chains below, sequenced in a study of Ad26.COV2.S vaccination and SARS-CoV-2 variants. Produced via immunoSEQ multiplex PCR; TCRdb's table is partial and in-frame only. The profile shows roughly 330,000 clones, about 90% of them singletons. Regarding treatment: some 20 received Ad26.COV2.S at low or high dose, single or two shots; about 5 received placebo; per-sample allocation not given. Sampling occurred on day 63 after the first vaccine or placebo injection. Specimen: peripheral blood, collected in a trial of Ad26.COV2.S vaccine versus placebo. These receptors all come from a person aged 18-60 years who received the Ad26.COV2.S COVID-19 vaccine or a placebo.

A single count supports this clone. V gene TRBV7-9 combines with J gene TRBJ2-3; possible D gene TRBD2, 6 bases. CDR1 SEHNR and CDR2 FQNEAQ come from the germline V gene (reference sequence). CDR3 length: 13 amino acids. Deletions cut 5 bases from V and 7 bases from J, with 13 bases between. DNA for the CDR3: TGTGCCAGCAGCCTACCCGGGGGAAATACGCAGTATTTT. Protein sequence: CASSLPGGNTQYF.

The chain uses TRBV10-3 and TRBJ1-6; D unresolved. This CDR3 contains 13 residues. Per the germline V gene, CDR1 is ENHRY and CDR2 is SYGVKD. Trimming stripped 8 bases from V and 1 base from J, with 6 bases between. CDR3 nucleotides: TGTGCCATCCGGGCGTCCTATAATTCACCCCTCCACTTT. Translating it yields CAIRASYNSPLHF.

The rearrangement joins TRBV10-1 to TRBJ1-1, with D unclear. The V end lost 6 bases, the J end lost 0 bases, and 8 bases lay between the germline ends. The CDR3 has 13 amino acids. Per germline, CDR1 WNHNN and CDR2 SYGVQD (reference sequence). The CDR3 DNA follows: TGCGCCAGCAGGAGAGACATGAACACTGAAGCTTTCTTT. The encoded protein is CASRRDMNTEAFF.

The CDR3 nucleotides are TGCAGCGTTGAAGACCGAAGGAAAACAGCAGATACGCAGTATTTT. It translates to CSVEDRRKTADTQYF. The chain has TRBV29-1 and TRBJ2-3; D remains unclear. CDR3 length equals 15 residues. The V end lost 0 bases, the J end lost 4 bases, and 14 bases lay between the germline ends. Germline CDR1 reads SQVTM; CDR2 reads ANQGSEA.

The V call is TRBV5-1, the J call TRBJ1-2, with 7 bases matching TRBD1. The CDR3 has 14 amino acids. Unmatched junction bases numbered 5, after V lost 4 bases and J lost 2 bases. In germline, CDR1 is SGHRS, CDR2 YFSETQ. Here the CDR3 DNA reads TGCGCCAGCAGCATCCAGGGGGGAAACTATGGCTACACCTTC. It is translated as CASSIQGGNYGYTF.

The chain joins TRBV4-3 to TRBJ1-5, with TRBD1 matching 7 bases. Per the germline V gene, CDR1 is LGHNA and CDR2 is YSLEER. With 0 bases clipped from V and 4 bases from J, the junction kept 3 bases outside the gene matches. This CDR3 spans 15 amino acids. CDR3: CASSQELTGNQPQHF. The CDR3 region has the DNA TGCGCCAGCAGCCAAGAATTGACAGGGAATCAGCCCCAGCATTTT.

The chain carries TRBV29-1 and TRBJ1-1; D is ambiguous. CDR1 and CDR2 from the germline V gene are SQVTM and ANQGSEA. V was clipped by 4 bases and J by 1 base, with 7 bases between them. This CDR3 is 12 amino acids long. Written as DNA, the CDR3 is TGCAGCGTTGTACATGCGAACACTGAAGCTTTCTTT. Translating gives CSVVHANTEAFF.

The chain couples TRBV19 to TRBJ2-1; D is perhaps TRBD1 (5 bases). CDR3 size: 11 residues. The V end lost 3 bases, the J end lost 10 bases, and 7 bases lay between the germline ends. Germline V CDR1 and CDR2: LNHDA, SQIVND (reference sequence). CDR3 residues: CASSIRTEQFF. CDR3 DNA: TGTGCCAGTAGTATCCGGACAGAGCAGTTCTTC. Using reference TRBV19 and TRBJ2-1 for the parts outside the CDR3, the full variable domain is DGGITQSPKYLFRKEGQNVTLSCEQNLNHDAMYWYRQDPGQGLRLIYYSQIVNDFQKGDIAEGYSVSREKKESFPLTVTSAQKNPTAFYLCASSIRTEQFFGPGTRLTVL.

Only one count was recorded for this clone. The chain joins TRBV7-9 to TRBJ2-1; D remains ambiguous. The V end was cut by 1 base, the J end by 4 bases, with 11 bases between. Germline CDR1 is SEHNR and CDR2 is FQNEAQ (reference sequence). This CDR3 spans 15 amino acids. CDR3 residues: CASSLVGPKYNEQFF. In DNA form, the CDR3 reads TGTGCCAGCAGCTTAGTTGGACCAAAATACAATGAGCAGTTCTTC.

A note on this clone: An end of the junction differs from the germline gene, which may be a read error. J is TRBJ2-1 and V is TRBV7-3; 8 bases fit TRBD2. Per germline, CDR1 SGHTA and CDR2 FQGTGA. The CDR3 spans 15 residues. CDR3 nucleotide sequence: TGTGCCAGCAGCTTGACAGCGGGAGTGTACAGTGAGCAGTTCTTC. Protein: CASSLTAGVYSEQFF.

This clone came up a few times. The genes are TRBV5-1 and TRBJ1-1, with 10 positions matching TRBD1. CDR3 length: 17 amino acids. V lost 4 bases and J lost 5; bases outside the gene matches: 14. The germline gives CDR1 SGHRS, CDR2 YFSETQ. CDR3 DNA: TGCGCCAGCAGCCACCAGACAGGGGGCGGTTGGGGTACTGAAGCTTTCTTT. Its translation: CASSHQTGGGWGTEAFF. Using reference TRBV5-1 and TRBJ1-1 for the parts outside the CDR3, the full variable domain is KAGVTQTPRYLIKTRGQQVTLSCSPISGHRSVSWYQQTPGQGLQFLFEYFSETQRNKGNFPGRFSGRQFSNSRSEMNVSTLELGDSALYLCASSHQTGGGWGTEAFFGQGTRLTVV.

The V and J genes are TRBV2 and TRBJ2-1; weak D call: TRBD2 (6 bases). The CDR3 has 16 amino acids. Germline-derived CDR1 and CDR2 are SNHLY and FYNNEI. Trimming stripped 3 bases from V and 8 bases from J, with 20 bases between. The CDR3 sequence: CASSETSGLTMDEQFF. The DNA of the CDR3 is TGTGCCAGCAGTGAGACGTCGGGACTCACGATGGATGAGCAGTTCTTC.

V is TRBV7-6 and J is TRBJ1-1, with 12 bases fitting TRBD1. The germline gives CDR1 SGHVS, CDR2 FNYEAQ. The junction had 10 bases not matched to a gene; V was cut back by 5 bases and J by 0 bases. This CDR3 comprises 18 residues. The CDR3: CASSGRRDRGLLNTEAFF. The CDR3 DNA sequence: TGTGCCAGCAGCGGGCGACGGGACAGGGGGCTTCTGAACACTGAAGCTTTCTTT.